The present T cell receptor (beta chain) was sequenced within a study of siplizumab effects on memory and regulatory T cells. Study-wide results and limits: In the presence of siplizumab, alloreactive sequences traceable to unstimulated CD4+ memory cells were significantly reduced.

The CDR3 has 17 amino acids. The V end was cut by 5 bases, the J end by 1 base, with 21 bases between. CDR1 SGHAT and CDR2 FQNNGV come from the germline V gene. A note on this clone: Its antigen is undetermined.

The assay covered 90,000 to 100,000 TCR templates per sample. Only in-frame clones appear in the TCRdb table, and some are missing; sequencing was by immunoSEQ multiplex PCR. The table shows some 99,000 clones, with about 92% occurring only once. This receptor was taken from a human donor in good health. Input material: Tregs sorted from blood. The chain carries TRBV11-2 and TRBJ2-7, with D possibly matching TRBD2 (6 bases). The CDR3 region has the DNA TGTGCCAGCAGCCGAGGCCCCCCCACGGGAGAGTCCTACGAGCAGTACTTC. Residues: CASSRGPPTGESYEQYF.